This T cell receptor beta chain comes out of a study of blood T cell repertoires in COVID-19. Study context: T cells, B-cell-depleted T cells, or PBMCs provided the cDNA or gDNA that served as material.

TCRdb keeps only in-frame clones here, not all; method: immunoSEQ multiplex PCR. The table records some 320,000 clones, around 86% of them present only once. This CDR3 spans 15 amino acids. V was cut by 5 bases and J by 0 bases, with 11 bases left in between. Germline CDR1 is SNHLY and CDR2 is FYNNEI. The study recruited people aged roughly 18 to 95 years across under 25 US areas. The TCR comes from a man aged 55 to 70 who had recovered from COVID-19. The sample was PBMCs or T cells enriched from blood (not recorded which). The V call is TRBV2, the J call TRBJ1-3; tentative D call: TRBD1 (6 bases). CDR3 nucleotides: TGTGCCAGCAGTCGGCAGGGGAGCTCTGGAAACACCATATATTTT. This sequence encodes CASSRQGSSGNTIYF.